This is a list of T cell receptor beta chains from one sample in a study of beta chain features in type 1 diabetes. TCRdb's copy holds only in-frame clones and misses some; the assay was immunoSEQ multiplex PCR. The sample includes about 360,000 clones, over 9.5% of them seen just once. Sequenced material: naive CD4+ T cells from blood. These receptors were obtained from a man between 18 and 29 years old in good health. CDR3s include the opening cysteine and the closing phenylalanine or tryptophan. Each record gives: D gene, V gene, J gene, clone size, CDR3 protein, CDR3 DNA. The D gene is left open where the match is weak. Not every row has a clone size; where given, it reads once, few, many or a size class.

D: TRBD1; V: TRBV19; J: TRBJ1-1; size: NA; CDR3: CASSEGQGASGGAFF; DNA: TGTGCCAGTAGTGAAGGACAGGGGGCGAGCGGAGGGGCTTTCTTT
D: TRBD2; V: TRBV28; J: TRBJ2-1; size: few; CDR3: CASSSGSSYNEQFF; DNA: TGTGCCAGCAGTAGCGGGAGCTCCTACAATGAGCAGTTCTTC
D: NA; V: TRBV7-9; J: TRBJ2-3; size: few; CDR3: CASSLEGVLPDTQYF; DNA: TGTGCCAGCAGCTTAGAGGGGGTTCTCCCAGATACGCAGTATTTT
D: TRBD1; V: TRBV10-3; J: TRBJ1-5; size: few; CDR3: CAIAPFDRVSNQPQHF; DNA: TGTGCCATCGCCCCCTTCGACAGGGTGAGCAATCAGCCCCAGCATTTT
D: TRBD2; V: TRBV4-2; J: TRBJ2-7; size: NA; CDR3: CASSQGLGLAANEQYF; DNA: TGTGCCAGCAGCCAAGGGCTGGGACTAGCGGCTAACGAGCAGTACTTC
D: TRBD1; V: TRBV4-2; J: TRBJ2-7; size: NA; CDR3: CASSQEWDRGSYEQYF; DNA: TGTGCCAGCAGCCAAGAATGGGACAGGGGGTCCTACGAGCAGTACTTC
D: NA; V: TRBV4-3; J: TRBJ2-5; size: few; CDR3: CASSQEVTSTGLETQYF; DNA: TGCGCCAGCAGCCAAGAAGTGACCAGCACAGGGTTAGAGACCCAGTACTTC
D: TRBD2; V: TRBV4-3; J: TRBJ2-2; size: few; CDR3: CASSQEASGRSGELFF; DNA: TGCGCCAGCAGCCAAGAGGCTAGCGGGAGATCGGGGGAGCTGTTTTTT
D: TRBD1; V: TRBV18; J: TRBJ2-5; size: NA; CDR3: CASSPEQGAWETQYF; DNA: TGTGCCAGCTCACCAGAACAGGGGGCGTGGGAGACCCAGTACTTC
D: TRBD1; V: TRBV7-6; J: TRBJ2-6; size: NA; CDR3: CASSITGAGANVLTF; DNA: TGTGCCAGCAGCATAACAGGGGCTGGGGCCAACGTCCTGACTTTC
D: TRBD1; V: TRBV7-2; J: TRBJ1-1; size: few; CDR3: CASSIHRGDTEAFF; DNA: TGTGCCAGCAGCATCCACAGGGGGGACACTGAAGCTTTCTTT
D: TRBD1; V: TRBV5-6; J: TRBJ2-5; size: few; CDR3: CASSLDRGPQETQYF; DNA: TGTGCCAGCAGCCTGGACAGGGGCCCTCAAGAGACCCAGTACTTC
D: TRBD1; V: TRBV30; J: TRBJ1-6; size: few; CDR3: CAWRTGDNSPLHF; DNA: TGTGCCTGGAGGACAGGGGATAATTCACCCCTCCACTTT
D: NA; V: TRBV5-1; J: TRBJ2-2; size: NA; CDR3: CASTLTRGTGELFF; DNA: TGCGCCAGCACCCTGACCAGGGGCACCGGGGAGCTGTTTTTT
D: NA; V: TRBV29-1; J: TRBJ2-3; size: few; CDR3: CSVDRQATDTQYF; DNA: TGCAGCGTTGATCGACAGGCGACAGATACGCAGTATTTT
D: TRBD1; V: TRBV30; J: TRBJ1-5; size: few; CDR3: CAWSFTGGYQPQHF; DNA: TGTGCCTGGAGTTTCACAGGGGGCTATCAGCCCCAGCATTTT
D: NA; V: TRBV27; J: TRBJ2-7; size: NA; CDR3: CASSRETPYEQYF; DNA: TGTGCCAGCAGCCGAGAGACTCCCTACGAGCAGTACTTC
D: NA; V: TRBV4-1; J: TRBJ2-6; size: NA; CDR3: CASSQDLRVNGFSGANVLTF; DNA: TGCGCCAGCAGCCAAGATCTGAGAGTAAACGGGTTCTCTGGGGCCAACGTCCTGACTTTC
D: TRBD2; V: TRBV9; J: TRBJ2-5; size: few; CDR3: CASSSRLAGTETQYF; DNA: TGTGCCAGCAGCTCCCGACTAGCGGGGACAGAGACCCAGTACTTC
D: TRBD1; V: TRBV30; J: TRBJ1-5; size: NA; CDR3: CAWGGGQENQPQHF; DNA: TGTGCCTGGGGAGGAGGACAGGAAAATCAGCCCCAGCATTTT
D: TRBD2; V: TRBV7-3; J: TRBJ2-7; size: few; CDR3: CASSPRTSGPSEQYF; DNA: TGTGCCAGCAGCCCCCGGACTAGCGGGCCTTCGGAGCAGTACTTC
D: TRBD2; V: TRBV19; J: TRBJ2-3; size: few; CDR3: CASSLLAGTSTDTQYF; DNA: TGTGCCAGTAGCCTTCTAGCGGGCACCAGCACAGATACGCAGTATTTT
D: NA; V: TRBV5-4; J: TRBJ1-2; size: NA; CDR3: CASNSRQGHYGYTF; DNA: TGTGCCAGCAACTCCCGCCAGGGCCACTATGGCTACACCTTC
D: TRBD2; V: TRBV6-5; J: TRBJ2-5; size: NA; CDR3: CASSYTGGGAGETQYF; DNA: TGTGCCAGCAGTTACACAGGCGGGGGGGCCGGGGAGACCCAGTACTTC
D: NA; V: TRBV2; J: TRBJ1-1; size: NA; CDR3: CVGGAVNTEAFF; DNA: TGTGTCGGTGGGGCTGTGAACACTGAAGCTTTCTTT
D: NA; V: TRBV6-5; J: TRBJ1-2; size: few; CDR3: CASSYSSGDSAYGYTF; DNA: TGTGCCAGCAGTTACTCCAGTGGTGACAGCGCCTATGGCTACACCTTC
D: NA; V: TRBV30; J: TRBJ1-5; size: NA; CDR3: CAWRGPAREPQHF; DNA: TGTGCCTGGAGGGGGCCCGCCCGGGAGCCCCAGCATTTT
D: NA; V: TRBV7-9; J: TRBJ2-2; size: few; CDR3: CASSLASGTGNTGELFF; DNA: TGTGCCAGCAGCTTAGCGAGCGGGACAGGGAACACCGGGGAGCTGTTTTTT
D: NA; V: TRBV5-4; J: TRBJ1-2; size: NA; CDR3: CASSLDRIYGYTF; DNA: TGTGCCAGCAGCTTGGACAGAATCTATGGCTACACCTTC
D: TRBD1; V: TRBV7-9; J: TRBJ1-2; size: NA; CDR3: CASSLGTGGRGYTF; DNA: TGTGCCAGCAGCTTAGGGACAGGGGGTCGTGGCTACACCTTC
D: TRBD2; V: TRBV30; J: TRBJ2-7; size: NA; CDR3: CAWARTSRAYEQYF; DNA: TGTGCCTGGGCACGGACTAGCCGAGCCTACGAGCAGTACTTC
D: TRBD2; V: TRBV30; J: TRBJ2-5; size: few; CDR3: CAWSDLAGSTETQYF; DNA: TGTGCCTGGAGTGACTTAGCGGGGAGCACAGAGACCCAGTACTTC
D: NA; V: TRBV7-8; J: TRBJ1-5; size: once; CDR3: CASSLANAGHYQPQHF; DNA: TGTGCCAGCAGCTTAGCGAATGCAGGGCATTATCAGCCCCAGCATTTT
D: TRBD2; V: TRBV6-5; J: TRBJ2-1; size: NA; CDR3: CASSYSSSGNYNEQFF; DNA: TGTGCCAGCAGTTACTCGAGTAGCGGGAACTACAATGAGCAGTTCTTC
D: TRBD2; V: TRBV2; J: TRBJ2-7; size: NA; CDR3: CASSVQAGKFEQYF; DNA: TGTGCCAGCAGTGTTCAAGCGGGGAAATTCGAGCAGTACTTC
D: NA; V: TRBV28; J: TRBJ1-5; size: NA; CDR3: CSGQRGNQPQHF; DNA: TGCTCGGGACAAAGGGGCAATCAGCCCCAGCATTTT
D: TRBD2; V: TRBV18; J: TRBJ2-3; size: NA; CDR3: CASSPFERGSTDTQYF; DNA: TGTGCCAGCTCACCATTTGAGCGGGGGAGCACAGATACGCAGTATTTT
D: NA; V: TRBV28; J: TRBJ2-7; size: few; CDR3: CASRLAGSSYEQYF; DNA: TGTGCCAGCCGCCTTGCGGGGAGCTCCTACGAGCAGTACTTC
D: NA; V: TRBV2; J: TRBJ2-7; size: few; CDR3: CASSDGRASSYEQYF; DNA: TGTGCCAGCAGTGACGGCAGGGCATCCTCCTACGAGCAGTACTTC
D: TRBD1; V: TRBV7-2; J: TRBJ2-1; size: NA; CDR3: CASSRTGPGTGNNEQFF; DNA: TGTGCCAGCAGCCGGACAGGCCCGGGGACAGGGAACAATGAGCAGTTCTTC